The TCR beta chain described here comes from a study of T cells in Graves' hyperthyroidism and ophthalmopathy (dated by TCRdb to between 2018 and 2021). General notes on the study: Peripheral blood samples were taken at the time of initial diagnosis, prior to any treatment. To identify TCR V-J signatures that set the groups apart, the researchers used a discovery cohort of 100 patients, made up of roughly 40 with Graves' ophthalmopathy and 55 to 65 with stable Graves' hyperthyroidism. Whether ophthalmopathy could be predicted prospectively was tested in an independent validation cohort made up of fewer than 20 hyperthyroidism patients plus 17 patients who later progressed to ophthalmopathy. The roughly 90 discovery patients were divided at random into training and test sets in a 7:3 ratio. Thyroid tissue and blood T-cell repertoires from about six Graves' hyperthyroidism patients were also compared in the study. After blood sampling, hyperthyroidism patients were treated with methimazole at a starting dose of 30 mg daily, and ophthalmopathy patients were treated with high-dose intravenous methylprednisolone. According to the paper, TCR Vbeta CDR3 sequencing was carried out on 135 peripheral blood samples, which came from fewer than 50 ophthalmopathy, roughly 75 hyperthyroidism and about 17 progressor patients. General study outcomes and caveats: During validation, the model predicted progression to ophthalmopathy a median of around 7 months ahead of onset, with more than 60% sensitivity and 72.22% specificity. Most expanded thyroid clonotypes (frequency above 0.001) were also detected in blood, suggesting blood repertoires may reflect thyroid immune responses. No statistical method was used to fix the sample size in advance, and group allocation was not hidden from the investigators. In cross-validation, a model built on a 13 V-J signature told ophthalmopathy apart from stable hyperthyroidism with 85% to 90% sensitivity and about 81% specificity, and in testing the same model reached 80%/75%.

CDR1 and CDR2, per the germline V gene, are LGHNA and YNFKEQ. The CDR3 numbers 14 residues from cysteine through phenylalanine. Just the 42-base CDR3 DNA is kept, in frame starting at base 1. Trimming takes 6 bases from V and 8 bases from J, and the germline ends sit 19 bases apart. Hyperthyroidism patients were aged 18 to 65 years and newly diagnosed, with disease duration of less than 2 months. The study excluded patients with uncontrolled infections, other autoimmune diseases, pregnancy or lactation. Clinical symptoms, serum thyroxine and TRAb, thyroid ultrasound, and orbital computed tomography formed the basis for the diagnoses. Blood from progressor patients was collected at the time of first diagnosis with hyperthyroidism, before any ophthalmopathy symptoms had appeared. PBMCs were isolated from more than 9 ml of fresh peripheral blood by Ficoll-Paque density gradient centrifugation. Progressor patients were first diagnosed with Graves' hyperthyroidism and then developed ophthalmopathy during follow-up. Total RNA was extracted using Trizol reagent, and RNA quality was assessed on an Agilent 2100 Bioanalyzer.

TCR beta CDR3 regions were amplified from RNA transcripts. A first-round RT-PCR of the TCR CDR3 used the HTBI primer set with the Qiagen OneStep RT-PCR kit. The libraries were constructed in a second round of multiplex PCR and then size-selected and purified. Libraries were sequenced paired-end with 100 bp reads on an Illumina HiSeq2000. The authors processed their data as follows. Raw data were processed with SOAPnuke, discarding reads with adapters, uncalled bases, mean Phred below 15, or no exact constant-primer or identifier match. COPE v1.2.5 was used to merge the high-quality paired reads, and each unique nucleotide sequence was defined as a clonotype. Clonotypes were aligned to IMGT TRBV, TRBD and TRBJ reference segments using MiTCR v1.1. Only V-J combinations with frequency above 0.0001, covering about 99% of repertoires, were analysed. The TCS score was defined as F50 (clonal expansion) divided by E x V (chaos), with BLOSUM62-based TCRdist calculated between CDR3 peptides within each V-J. Welch's t-statistics and random forest reduced 450 to 600 V-J features to some 14, which were used in a naive Bayes classifier (R e1071). The public reads were quality trimmed at Q25 with fastp and then assembled into clones with MiXCR by TCRdb, keeping productive beta chains. Each CDR3 protein gets just one entry, which takes the most common genes and DNA from the rows behind it. The V and J calls and clone size come from TCRdb's table, not from the authors' own analysis. The sample includes 550,000 to 850,000 distinct CDR3 sequences, with 15% to 20% observed a single time. Over 15% of the sample belongs to the ten largest clones.

This clonotype has only a few counts. Its antigen is still unknown. Per-nucleotide qualities are absent, and no much larger clonotype sits a single base away. The rearranged chain carries TRBV4-2 and TRBJ1-2; a tentative D call is TRBD1 (5 bases match). The sequenced sample consisted of blood. The receptor was isolated from a woman in her forties or fifties with Graves' hyperthyroidism that later progressed to Graves' ophthalmopathy. The CDR3 amino acid sequence is: CASSGGRGSVGYTF. The DNA reads TGTGCCAGCAGTGGGGGACGGGGGTCGGTAGGCTACACCTTC.